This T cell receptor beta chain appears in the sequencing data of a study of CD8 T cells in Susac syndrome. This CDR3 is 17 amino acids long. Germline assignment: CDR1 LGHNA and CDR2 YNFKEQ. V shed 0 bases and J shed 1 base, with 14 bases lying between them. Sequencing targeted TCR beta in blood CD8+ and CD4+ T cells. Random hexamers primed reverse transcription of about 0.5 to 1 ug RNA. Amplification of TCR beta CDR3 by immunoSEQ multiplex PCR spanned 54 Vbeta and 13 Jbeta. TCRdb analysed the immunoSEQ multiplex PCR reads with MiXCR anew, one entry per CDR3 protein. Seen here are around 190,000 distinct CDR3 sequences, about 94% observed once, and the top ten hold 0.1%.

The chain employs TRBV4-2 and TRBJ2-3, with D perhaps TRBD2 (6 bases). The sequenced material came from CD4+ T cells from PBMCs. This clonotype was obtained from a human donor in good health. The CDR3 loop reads CASSQETAGLGTDTQYF. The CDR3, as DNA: TGTGCCAGCAGCCAAGAAACGGCGGGGCTCGGCACAGATACGCAGTATTTT.